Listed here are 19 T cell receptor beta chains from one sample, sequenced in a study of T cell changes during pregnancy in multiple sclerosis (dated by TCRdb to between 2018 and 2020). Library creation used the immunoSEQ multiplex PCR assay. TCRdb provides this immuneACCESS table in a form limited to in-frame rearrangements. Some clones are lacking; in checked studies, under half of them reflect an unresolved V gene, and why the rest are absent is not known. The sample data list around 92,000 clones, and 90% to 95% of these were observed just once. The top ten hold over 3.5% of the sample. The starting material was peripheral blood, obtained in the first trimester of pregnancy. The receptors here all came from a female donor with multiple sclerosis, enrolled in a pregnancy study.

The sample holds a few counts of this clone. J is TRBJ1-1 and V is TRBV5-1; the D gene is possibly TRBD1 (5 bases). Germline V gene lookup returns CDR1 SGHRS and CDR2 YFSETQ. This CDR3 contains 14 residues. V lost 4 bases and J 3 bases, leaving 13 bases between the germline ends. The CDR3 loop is CASSKRQWDTEAFF. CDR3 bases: TGCGCCAGCAGCAAACGACAGTGGGACACTGAAGCTTTCTTT. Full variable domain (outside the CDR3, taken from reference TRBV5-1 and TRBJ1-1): KAGVTQTPRYLIKTRGQQVTLSCSPISGHRSVSWYQQTPGQGLQFLFEYFSETQRNKGNFPGRFSGRQFSNSRSEMNVSTLELGDSALYLCASSKRQWDTEAFFGQGTRLTVV.

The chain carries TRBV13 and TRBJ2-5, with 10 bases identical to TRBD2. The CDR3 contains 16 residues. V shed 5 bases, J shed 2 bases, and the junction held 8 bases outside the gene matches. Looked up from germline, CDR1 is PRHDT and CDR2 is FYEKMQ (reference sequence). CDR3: CASSPPLAGGQETQYF. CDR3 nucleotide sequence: TGTGCCAGCAGCCCACCCTTAGCGGGGGGTCAAGAGACCCAGTACTTC.

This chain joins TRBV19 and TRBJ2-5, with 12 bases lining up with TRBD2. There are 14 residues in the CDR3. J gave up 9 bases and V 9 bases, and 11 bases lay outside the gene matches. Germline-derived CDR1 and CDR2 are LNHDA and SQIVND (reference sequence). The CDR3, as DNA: TGTGCCAGCGCGACTAGCGGGGGCGGAGGGCCCCAGTACTTC. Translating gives CASATSGGGGPQYF.

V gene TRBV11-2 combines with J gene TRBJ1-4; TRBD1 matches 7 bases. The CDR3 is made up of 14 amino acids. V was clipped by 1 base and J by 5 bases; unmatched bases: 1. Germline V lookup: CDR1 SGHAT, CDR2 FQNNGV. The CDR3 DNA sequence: TGTGCCAGCAGCTTAGGACAGGGAAATGAAAAACTGTTTTTT. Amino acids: CASSLGQGNEKLFF.

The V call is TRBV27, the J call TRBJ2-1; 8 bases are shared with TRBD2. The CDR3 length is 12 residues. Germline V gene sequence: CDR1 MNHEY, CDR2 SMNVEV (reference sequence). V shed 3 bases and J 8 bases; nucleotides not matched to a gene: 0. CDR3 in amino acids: CASSFSGDEQFF. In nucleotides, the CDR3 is TGTGCCAGCAGTTTTAGCGGGGATGAGCAGTTCTTC.

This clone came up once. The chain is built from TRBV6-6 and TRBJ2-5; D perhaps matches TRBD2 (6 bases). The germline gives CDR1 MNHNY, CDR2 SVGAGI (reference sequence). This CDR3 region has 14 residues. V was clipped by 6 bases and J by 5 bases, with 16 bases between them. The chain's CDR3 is CASSRDSGFETQYF. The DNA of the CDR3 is TGTGCCAGCAGCCGGGACTCCGGATTCGAGACCCAGTACTTC.

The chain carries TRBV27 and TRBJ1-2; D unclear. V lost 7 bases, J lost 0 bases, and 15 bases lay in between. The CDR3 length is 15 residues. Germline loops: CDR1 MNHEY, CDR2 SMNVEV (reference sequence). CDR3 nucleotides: TGTGCCAGCAAGGCTAAGGAGGTTACTAACTATGGCTACACCTTC. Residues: CASKAKEVTNYGYTF.

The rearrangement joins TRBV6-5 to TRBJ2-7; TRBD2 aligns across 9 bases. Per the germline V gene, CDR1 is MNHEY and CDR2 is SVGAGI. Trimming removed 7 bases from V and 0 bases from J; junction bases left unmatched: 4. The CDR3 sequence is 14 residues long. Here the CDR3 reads CASKLTSGSYEQYF. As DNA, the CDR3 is TGTGCCAGCAAACTGACTAGCGGCTCCTACGAGCAGTACTTC.

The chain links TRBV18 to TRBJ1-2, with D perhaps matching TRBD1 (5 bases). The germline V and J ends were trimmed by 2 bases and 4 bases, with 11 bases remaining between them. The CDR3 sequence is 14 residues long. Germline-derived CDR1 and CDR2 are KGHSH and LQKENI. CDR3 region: CASSPDTGIYGYTF. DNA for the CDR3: TGTGCCAGCTCACCAGACACAGGCATCTATGGCTACACCTTC.

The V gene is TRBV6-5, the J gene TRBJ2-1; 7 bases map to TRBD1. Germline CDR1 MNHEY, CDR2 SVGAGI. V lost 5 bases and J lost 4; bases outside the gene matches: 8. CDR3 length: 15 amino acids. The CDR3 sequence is CASSPTGTEYNEQFF. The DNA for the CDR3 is TGTGCCAGCAGTCCGACCGGGACAGAGTACAATGAGCAGTTCTTC.

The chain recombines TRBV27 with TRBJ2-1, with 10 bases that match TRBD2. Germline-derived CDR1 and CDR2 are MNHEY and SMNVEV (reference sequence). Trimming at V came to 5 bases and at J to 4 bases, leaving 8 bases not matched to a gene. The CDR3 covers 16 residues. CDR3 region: CASSKSRTSGYNEQFF. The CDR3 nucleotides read TGTGCCAGCAGTAAATCCCGGACTAGCGGTTACAATGAGCAGTTCTTC.

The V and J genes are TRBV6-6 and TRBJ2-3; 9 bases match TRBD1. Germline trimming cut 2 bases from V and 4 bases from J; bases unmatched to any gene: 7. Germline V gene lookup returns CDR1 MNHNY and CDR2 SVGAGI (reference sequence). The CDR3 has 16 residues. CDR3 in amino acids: CASSYGGTGWPDTQYF. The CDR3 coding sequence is TGTGCCAGCAGTTACGGCGGGACAGGGTGGCCAGATACGCAGTATTTT.

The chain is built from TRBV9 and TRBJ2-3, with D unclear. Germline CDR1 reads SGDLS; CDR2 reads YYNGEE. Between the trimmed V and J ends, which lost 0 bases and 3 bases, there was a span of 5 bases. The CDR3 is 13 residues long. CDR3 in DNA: TGTGCCAGCAGCGTAGTGGAGACAGATACGCAGTATTTT. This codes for CASSVVETDTQYF.

The CDR3 nucleotides are TGTGCCAGCAGCCCGAGTCTCGGACAGGGATTCTACGAGCAGTACTTC. It translates to CASSPSLGQGFYEQYF. This chain links TRBV11-3 with TRBJ2-7, with TRBD1 identical over 8 bases. In germline, CDR1 is SGHNT, CDR2 YENEEA. Trimming at V came to 5 bases and at J to 3 bases, leaving 12 bases not matched to a gene. The CDR3 has 16 amino acids.

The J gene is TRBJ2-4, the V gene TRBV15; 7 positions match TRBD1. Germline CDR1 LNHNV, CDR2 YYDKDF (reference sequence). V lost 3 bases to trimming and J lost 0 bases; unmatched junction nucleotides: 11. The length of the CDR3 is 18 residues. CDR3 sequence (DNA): TGTGCCACCAGCAGGGCCACAGGGACAGACAGAGCCAAAAACATTCAGTACTTC. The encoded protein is CATSRATGTDRAKNIQYF.

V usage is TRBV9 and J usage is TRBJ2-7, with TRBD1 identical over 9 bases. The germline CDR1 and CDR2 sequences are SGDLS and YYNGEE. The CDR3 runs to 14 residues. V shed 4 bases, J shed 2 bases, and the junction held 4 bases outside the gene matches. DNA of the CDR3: TGTGCCAGCAGCTATGGACAGGGGACCTACGAGCAGTACTTC. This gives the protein CASSYGQGTYEQYF.

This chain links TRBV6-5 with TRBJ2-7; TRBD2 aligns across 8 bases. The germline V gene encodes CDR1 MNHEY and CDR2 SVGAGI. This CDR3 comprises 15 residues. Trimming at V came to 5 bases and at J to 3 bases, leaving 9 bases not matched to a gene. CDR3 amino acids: CASSPWGAGVYEQYF. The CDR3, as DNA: TGTGCCAGCAGTCCGTGGGGAGCGGGGGTCTACGAGCAGTACTTC.

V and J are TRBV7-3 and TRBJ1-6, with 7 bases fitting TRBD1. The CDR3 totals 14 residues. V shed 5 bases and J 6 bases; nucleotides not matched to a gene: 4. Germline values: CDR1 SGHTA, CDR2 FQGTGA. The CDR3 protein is CASSPGTANSPLHF. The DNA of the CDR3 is TGTGCCAGCAGCCCCGGGACAGCTAATTCACCCCTCCACTTT.

The CDR3 is CASSWGGGTHISTQYF. The CDR3 DNA reads TGCGCCAGCAGCTGGGGGGGAGGTACTCACATTAGTACGCAGTATTTT. V usage is TRBV5-1 and J usage is TRBJ2-3; TRBD2 agrees at 7 bases. The CDR3 runs 16 residues. J was trimmed by 8 bases and V by 3 bases; bases with no gene match: 15. Germline V gene sequence: CDR1 SGHRS, CDR2 YFSETQ.